These T cell receptor beta chains were read from a single sample in a study of OX40 agonist ivuxolimab in advanced cancers. Using immunoSEQ multiplex PCR, the repertoire was profiled, and TCRdb retains in-frame clones only, with some absent. Of about 22,000 clones listed, 77% are singletons. The sequences come from CD4+ or CD8+ T cells sorted from blood, collected in a trial of the OX40 agonist ivuxolimab. The origin of the receptors is an adult with an advanced solid tumor such as melanoma, head and neck, liver or kidney cancer. Each CDR3 is given with its conserved first and last residue. The D gene is left open where the match is weak. Clone size is not always given. Where it is, it says once, few, many or a class for expanded clones.

>NA|TRBV11-2|TRBJ2-7|NA
TGTGCCAGCAGCTTAGAGGTTGCATCCGAGCAGTACTTC
CASSLEVASEQYF
>TRBD1|TRBV6-5|TRBJ2-5|once
TGTGCCAGCGCAGGGACAGAAGAGACCCAGTACTTC
CASAGTEETQYF
>NA|TRBV7-3|TRBJ2-3|NA
TGTGCCAGCAGCCCTGTAGGGGGGGTGACAGATACGCAGTATTTT
CASSPVGGVTDTQYF
>TRBD2|TRBV11-2|TRBJ2-5|NA
TGTGCCAGCGGATTCCAGCGGGGGGAGGGGGAGACCCAGTACTTC
CASGFQRGEGETQYF
>TRBD1|TRBV5-1|TRBJ2-7|NA
TGCGCCAGCAGCCGAAGCTGGGACAGCTCCTACGAGCAGTACTTC
CASSRSWDSSYEQYF
>NA|TRBV23-1|TRBJ1-2|few
TGCGCCAGCCGCCACTTCGGATTGGCCCTGGGCTACACCTTC
CASRHFGLALGYTF
>NA|TRBV6-6|TRBJ1-1|once
TGTGCCAGCAGTTACTCCGGGAGTGAAGCTTTCTTT
CASSYSGSEAFF
>NA|TRBV19|TRBJ1-5|once
TGTGCCAGTACCCCCTTGAATGGGGGGATTAATGATCAGCCCCAGCATTTT
CASTPLNGGINDQPQHF
>TRBD1|TRBV19|TRBJ1-4|NA
TGTGCCAGTAGTACCCCAGGGGACAGATATAATGAAAAACTGTTTTTT
CASSTPGDRYNEKLFF
>TRBD1|TRBV7-2|TRBJ1-5|NA
TGTGCCAGCAGCTTATACAGGGGAACCAATCAGCCCCAGCATTTT
CASSLYRGTNQPQHF
>TRBD1|TRBV4-3|TRBJ2-7|NA
TGCGCCAGCAGCGACCCCGGACAGGGGAGGGGCGAGCAGTACTTC
CASSDPGQGRGEQYF
>NA|TRBV14|TRBJ1-1|NA
TGTGCCAGCAGCCCAGGGAGGAATACGGACAGTAACACTGAAGCTTTCTTT
CASSPGRNTDSNTEAFF
>TRBD1|TRBV6-5|TRBJ1-1|NA
TGTGCCAGCAGTTCCTGGACAGGAGAGAACACTGAAGCTTTCTTT
CASSSWTGENTEAFF
>TRBD2|TRBV5-6|TRBJ2-5|NA
TGTGCCAGCAGCCTTGGACTAGCGGGGGAACAAGAGACCCAGTACTTC
CASSLGLAGEQETQYF
>TRBD1|TRBV6-6|TRBJ1-1|NA
TGTGCCAGCAGTTGGATTGCGGACAGGCCCGAAGGGGGAGCTTTCTTT
CASSWIADRPEGGAFF
>NA|TRBV6-5|TRBJ2-2|medium-sized
TGTGCCAGCAGTTACTCGACTACCTCATACGGGGAGCTGTTTTTT
CASSYSTTSYGELFF
>NA|TRBV4-1|TRBJ1-5|NA
TGCGCCAGCAGCCCGTTTGAGGGAAGCAATCAGCCCCAGCATTTT
CASSPFEGSNQPQHF
>TRBD1|TRBV5-4|TRBJ2-3|NA
TGTGCCAGCAGCTTGGAGGCAGGGGGCTGGGATACGCAGTATTTT
CASSLEAGGWDTQYF
>NA|TRBV4-3|TRBJ2-3|NA
TGCGCCAGCAGCCAAGAGGAGGCAGATACGCAGTATTTT
CASSQEEADTQYF
>TRBD1|TRBV5-4|TRBJ1-2|NA
TGTGCCAGCAGCACAGACAGGGGGCAACTCTATGGCTACACCTTC
CASSTDRGQLYGYTF
>NA|TRBV5-1|TRBJ2-6|NA
TGCGCCAGCAGCTATAAAACGGCTGGGGCCAACGTCCTGACTTTC
CASSYKTAGANVLTF
>NA|TRBV29-1|TRBJ2-1|NA
TGCAGCGTTGAATCCGGGGGCAGGTACAATGAGCAGTTCTTC
CSVESGGRYNEQFF
>NA|TRBV28|TRBJ2-7|NA
TGTGCCAGCAGTTTCGAAGGGGCAAGGTACGAGCAGTACTTC
CASSFEGARYEQYF
>TRBD1|TRBV7-9|TRBJ1-6|NA
TGTGCCAGCAGCAACGACAGGGCCACTCGCAATTCACCCCTCCACTTT
CASSNDRATRNSPLHF
>NA|TRBV7-6|TRBJ1-2|NA
TGTGCCAGCAGCCCAGAGGAAGGGGGACTCTATGGCTACACCTTC
CASSPEEGGLYGYTF
>TRBD2|TRBV7-3|TRBJ2-1|NA
TGTGCCAGCAGCCCGGGGGGGCCGGGCAATGAGCAGTTCTTC
CASSPGGPGNEQFF
>NA|TRBV9|TRBJ1-4|NA
TGTGCCAGCAGCCCGGGGGTGGATGGGTATGAAAAACTGTTTTTT
CASSPGVDGYEKLFF
>TRBD2|TRBV9|TRBJ2-1|medium-sized
TGTGCCAGCAGCGTCGGGGCTAGCGGCAATGAGCAGTTCTTC
CASSVGASGNEQFF
>NA|TRBV7-9|TRBJ1-1|NA
TGTGCCAGCAGCGACCGAGACCGGGGGCGTAAAGGAGCTTTCTTT
CASSDRDRGRKGAFF
>NA|TRBV2|TRBJ1-1|NA
TGTGCCAGCAGTGTCTCCCCAGACCCCCTCAACACTGAAGCTTTCTTT
CASSVSPDPLNTEAFF
>NA|TRBV9|TRBJ2-5|NA
TGTGCCAGCAGCTTGGGACGGACAGATGTGGAGACCCAGTACTTC
CASSLGRTDVETQYF
>NA|TRBV6-5|TRBJ2-7|NA
TGTGCCAGCAGTTACTCGACAGTGGGGCAGTACTTC
CASSYSTVGQYF
>NA|TRBV6-5|TRBJ1-2|NA
TGTGCCAGCAGTTACTCGAACAGGGTTGATGGCTACACCTTC
CASSYSNRVDGYTF
>NA|TRBV5-5|TRBJ2-2|NA
TGTGCCAGCAGCTTGACCCAGAACACCGGGGAGCTGTTTTTT
CASSLTQNTGELFF
>NA|TRBV9|TRBJ2-7|NA
TGTGCCAGCGCCCCATGGCAGGGGTCCTACGAGCAGTACTTC
CASAPWQGSYEQYF
>TRBD2|TRBV4-2|TRBJ2-5|NA
TGTGCCAGCAGCCCCCCTAGCGGGGAAACCCGGGAGACCCAGTACTTC
CASSPPSGETRETQYF
>NA|TRBV15|TRBJ1-2|NA
TGTGCCACCAGCAGAGATAGGTTCCCCGGGTCTGGCTACACCTTC
CATSRDRFPGSGYTF
>TRBD1|TRBV13|TRBJ2-6|once
TGTGCCAGCAGCTACCGGGACAGGGGGCCCTCTGGGGCCAACGTCCTGACTTTC
CASSYRDRGPSGANVLTF
>NA|TRBV19|TRBJ2-7|NA
TGTGCCAGTAGTCCCGGGAAGGGGGCCTACGAGCAGTACTTC
CASSPGKGAYEQYF
>NA|TRBV5-4|TRBJ2-2|NA
TGTGCCAGCAGGGGCCCGAACACCGGGGAGCTGTTTTTT
CASRGPNTGELFF
>NA|TRBV27|TRBJ2-1|NA
TGTGCCAGCAGTCGTCCGGGCGATGAGCAGTTCTTC
CASSRPGDEQFF
>TRBD1|TRBV9|TRBJ2-7|NA
TGTGCCAGCAGCGTAGGCCCAGGGGGCTACGAGCAGTACTTC
CASSVGPGGYEQYF
>NA|TRBV4-2|TRBJ2-2|NA
TGTGCCAGCAGCCAAGATAGCAGCGGGGAGCTGTTTTTT
CASSQDSSGELFF
>NA|TRBV7-9|TRBJ1-4|NA
TGTGCCAGCAGCTCGATTGGGGGGGATGAAAAACTGTTTTTT
CASSSIGGDEKLFF
>NA|TRBV25-1|TRBJ1-1|NA
TGTGCCAGCAGTGAATTGGGGGGCAGGGTTGGGTACACTGAAGCTTTCTTT
CASSELGGRVGYTEAFF
>NA|TRBV29-1|TRBJ1-1|NA
TGCAGCGTTGTGGGTGGAGCGAACACTGAAGCTTTCTTT
CSVVGGANTEAFF
>NA|TRBV7-2|TRBJ1-1|NA
TGTGCCAGCAGCTACGGAGGCACTGAAGCTTTCTTT
CASSYGGTEAFF
>TRBD1|TRBV6-4|TRBJ2-3|NA
TGTGCCAGCAGTGAGACAGGGCCCACAGATACGCAGTATTTT
CASSETGPTDTQYF
>NA|TRBV7-2|TRBJ2-2|few
TGTGCCAGCAGCGAACGACCCTCCGGCGGGGAGCTGTTTTTT
CASSERPSGGELFF
>NA|TRBV7-9|TRBJ2-1|NA
TGTGCCAGCAGCCCGGACAGAAATGAGCAGTTCTTC
CASSPDRNEQFF
>NA|TRBV6-5|TRBJ2-3|NA
TGTGCCAGCAGTTTGGTCAGCACAGATACGCAGTATTTT
CASSLVSTDTQYF
>NA|TRBV6-5|TRBJ2-2|NA
TGTGCCAGCAGTTACCTGCAGAACACCGGGGAGCTGTTTTTT
CASSYLQNTGELFF
>NA|TRBV11-1|TRBJ1-1|NA
TGTGCCAGCATTGGTCCCGGGATTCACACTGAAGCTTTCTTT
CASIGPGIHTEAFF